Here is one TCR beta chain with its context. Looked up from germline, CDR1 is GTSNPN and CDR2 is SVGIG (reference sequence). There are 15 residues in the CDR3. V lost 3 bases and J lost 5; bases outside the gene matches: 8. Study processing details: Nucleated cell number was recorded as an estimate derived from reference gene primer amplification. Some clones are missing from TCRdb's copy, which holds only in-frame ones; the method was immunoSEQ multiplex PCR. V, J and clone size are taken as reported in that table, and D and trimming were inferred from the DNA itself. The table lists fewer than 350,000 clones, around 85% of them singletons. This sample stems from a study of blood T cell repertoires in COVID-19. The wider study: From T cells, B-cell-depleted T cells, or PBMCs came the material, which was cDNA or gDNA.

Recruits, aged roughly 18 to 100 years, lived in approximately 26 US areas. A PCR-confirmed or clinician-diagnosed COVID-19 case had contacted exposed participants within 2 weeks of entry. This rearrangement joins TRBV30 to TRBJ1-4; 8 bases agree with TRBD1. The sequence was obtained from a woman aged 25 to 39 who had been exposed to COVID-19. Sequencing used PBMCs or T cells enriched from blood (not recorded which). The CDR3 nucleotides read TGTGCCTGGAGGGGGACAGGTGCCCTCAATGAAAAACTGTTTTTT. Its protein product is CAWRGTGALNEKLFF.